This TCR beta chain was obtained from a study of cytomegalovirus exposure and HLA in healthy donors. Whole-study findings and limits: Published work reported that the classifier diagnosed cytomegalovirus status with high specificity and sensitivity.

Some clones are missing from TCRdb's copy, which holds only in-frame ones; the method was immunoSEQ multiplex PCR. The sample lists approximately 190,000 clones, approximately 88% occurring once. Trimming took 0 bases from V and 3 from J, leaving 6 bases between them. Germline CDR1 is SGDLS and CDR2 is YYNGEE. The CDR3 is 13 amino acids. A word on this clone: Its matching antigen is unknown.

The V gene is TRBV9, the J gene TRBJ2-5; D is uncertain. This receptor was identified in a man between 18 and 29 years old in good health and CMV-seropositive. Specimen: PBMCs. The CDR3 region is CASSVGLEETQYF. The CDR3 coding sequence is TGTGCCAGCAGCGTAGGGCTAGAAGAGACCCAGTACTTC.